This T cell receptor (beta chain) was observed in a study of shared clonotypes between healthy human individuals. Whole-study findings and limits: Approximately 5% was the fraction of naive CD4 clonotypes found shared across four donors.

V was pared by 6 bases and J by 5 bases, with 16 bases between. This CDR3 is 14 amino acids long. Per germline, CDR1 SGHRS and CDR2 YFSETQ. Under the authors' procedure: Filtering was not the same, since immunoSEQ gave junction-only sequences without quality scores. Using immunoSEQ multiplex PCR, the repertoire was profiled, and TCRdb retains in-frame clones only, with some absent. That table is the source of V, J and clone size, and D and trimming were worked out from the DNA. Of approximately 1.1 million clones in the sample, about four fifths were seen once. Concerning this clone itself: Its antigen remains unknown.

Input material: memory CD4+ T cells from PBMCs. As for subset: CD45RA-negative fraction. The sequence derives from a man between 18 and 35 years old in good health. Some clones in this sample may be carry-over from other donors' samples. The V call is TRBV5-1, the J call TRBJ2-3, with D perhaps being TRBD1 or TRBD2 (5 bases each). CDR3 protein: CASTPRGVGDTQYF. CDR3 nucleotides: TGCGCCAGCACCCCCCGGGGCGTGGGAGATACGCAGTATTTT.